This T cell receptor beta chain was found in a study of shared clonotypes between healthy human individuals. Deep level was the assay's run setting. In replicate PCRs of sorted subsets, roughly 210 ng DNA, roughly 31,000 T cell genomes, was used. Produced via immunoSEQ multiplex PCR; TCRdb's table is partial and in-frame only. Among around 2,100,000 clones listed, about 95% were seen once. Turning to this clone: Its antigen is currently unknown.

General study points: Richness estimates generally favored naive over memory subsets.

Germline V CDR1 and CDR2: LGHNA, YSLEER. CDR3 length equals 15 residues. V dropped 4 bases and J dropped 3; count of bases not matched to a gene: 8. Naive CD8 cells were CD45RO-negative, positively selected for CCR7, excluding terminally differentiated effector memory CD45RA+ cells. The TCR comes from a man aged 18 to 35 in good health. Sequenced: naive CD8+ T cells sorted from blood. V and J are TRBV4-3 and TRBJ1-2; 7 bases fit TRBD1. The CDR3 nucleotides are TGCGCCAGCAGCCCCACCAGCCAGGGGGACTATGGCTACACCTTC. This codes for CASSPTSQGDYGYTF.